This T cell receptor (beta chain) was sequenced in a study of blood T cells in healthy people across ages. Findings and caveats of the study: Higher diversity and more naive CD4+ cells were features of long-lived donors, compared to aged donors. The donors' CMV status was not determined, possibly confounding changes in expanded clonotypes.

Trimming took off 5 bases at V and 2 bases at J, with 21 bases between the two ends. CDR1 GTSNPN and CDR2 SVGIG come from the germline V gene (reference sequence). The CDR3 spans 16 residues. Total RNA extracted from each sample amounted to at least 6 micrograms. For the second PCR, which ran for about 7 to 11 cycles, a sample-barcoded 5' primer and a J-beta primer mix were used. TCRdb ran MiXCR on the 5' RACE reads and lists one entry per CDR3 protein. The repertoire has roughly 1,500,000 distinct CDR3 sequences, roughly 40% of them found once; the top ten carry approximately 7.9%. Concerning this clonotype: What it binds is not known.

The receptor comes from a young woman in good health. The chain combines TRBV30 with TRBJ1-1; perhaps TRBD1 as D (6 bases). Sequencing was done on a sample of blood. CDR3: CAWFKAPGGQNTEAFF. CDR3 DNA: TGTGCCTGGTTCAAAGCCCCCGGGGGACAAAACACTGAAGCTTTCTTT.